These 7 T cell receptor beta chains were all obtained from the same sample, sequenced in a study of cytomegalovirus exposure and HLA in healthy donors. The data were produced by immunoSEQ multiplex PCR, yet TCRdb's version contains in-frame clones alone and is incomplete. The table includes under 200,000 clones, 91% detected once. Sequencing was carried out using PBMCs. The receptor source for this set is a woman aged 18-29 years in good health and CMV-seropositive.

This rearrangement joins TRBV4-2 to TRBJ2-5; D call uncertain. The CDR3 length is 14 residues. CDR1 is LGHNA and CDR2 is YNFKEQ in the germline V gene. Trimming pared 0 bases from V and 1 base from J, leaving 6 bases between. The DNA for the CDR3 is TGTGCCAGCAGCCAAGAGGCAGTCCAAGAGACCCAGTACTTC. It yields the protein CASSQEAVQETQYF.

The gene calls are TRBV2 and TRBJ2-7; 12 positions match TRBD1. With V trimmed by 8 bases and J by 5 bases, 7 bases remained unmatched. CDR1 and CDR2 from the germline V gene are SNHLY and FYNNEI. The CDR3 runs to 14 residues. This CDR3 reads CASEGGTGGNEQYF. CDR3 bases: TGTGCCAGCGAGGGGGGGACAGGGGGCAACGAGCAGTACTTC.

The rearrangement joins TRBV5-8 to TRBJ2-2; D perhaps matches TRBD1 (6 bases). V gave up 0 bases and J gave up 3 bases, with 9 bases separating them. Germline CDR1 is SGHTS and CDR2 is YDEGEE. The length of the CDR3 is 15 residues. The CDR3 loop is CASSLEQGYTGELFF. DNA of the CDR3: TGTGCCAGCAGCTTGGAACAGGGCTACACCGGGGAGCTGTTTTTT.

The rearrangement links TRBV9 to TRBJ1-1, with D perhaps TRBD1 (5 bases). Trimming took 0 bases from V and 6 from J, leaving 9 bases between them. The CDR3 runs to 13 residues. Germline V gene data show CDR1 as SGDLS and CDR2 as YYNGEE. CDR3 DNA sequence: TGTGCCAGCAGCGTAGAGGGGAAGGCTGAAGCTTTCTTT. Its translation is CASSVEGKAEAFF.

The CDR3 loop is CASRPYSYEQYF. CDR3 DNA: TGTGCCAGCAGACCCTACTCCTACGAGCAGTACTTC. The chain has TRBV6-5 and TRBJ2-7; D is ambiguous. Germline CDR1 reads MNHEY; CDR2 reads SVGAGI. The germline V and J ends were trimmed by 6 bases and 0 bases, with 6 bases remaining between them. CDR3 length: 12 residues.

The V and J genes are TRBV4-1 and TRBJ2-5; TRBD2 aligns across 12 bases. V was pared by 3 bases and J by 5 bases, with 7 bases of the junction left unmatched. Germline V gene data show CDR1 as MGHRA and CDR2 as YSYEKL. This CDR3 has 16 amino acids. CDR3 residues: CASSHSLAGGRETQYF. The CDR3 bases are TGCGCCAGCAGCCATTCACTAGCGGGGGGCCGGGAGACCCAGTACTTC.

The rearrangement links TRBV9 to TRBJ2-3; TRBD2 matches at 8 bases. After removal of 4 bases from V and 4 bases from J, the junction contained 11 bases not matched to a gene. The CDR3 contains 16 residues. The germline V gene has CDR1 SGDLS and CDR2 YYNGEE. The CDR3 spells CASSLGGSGRPDTQYF. In nucleotides, the CDR3 is TGTGCCAGCAGCCTGGGCGGGAGCGGGAGACCAGATACGCAGTATTTT. Full variable domain (rest looked up from reference TRBV9 and TRBJ2-3): DSGVTQTPKHLITATGQRVTLRCSPRSGDLSVYWYQQSLDQGLQFLIQYYNGEERAKGNILERFSAQQFPDLHSELNLSSLELGDSALYFCASSLGGSGRPDTQYFGPGTRLTVL.